These 29 T cell receptor beta chains were sequenced from one sample in a study of cytomegalovirus exposure and HLA in healthy donors. PCR involved 60 Vbeta and 13 Jbeta primers. Data came from immunoSEQ multiplex PCR; TCRdb stores just in-frame clones and leaves some out. The sample yields approximately 150,000 clones, around 59% seen once. Sequenced sample: PBMCs. The receptors were gathered from a male donor in good health and CMV-seronegative.

The DNA of the CDR3 is TGTGCCAGCGGAACCGGGACAGGGGAGACCCAGTACTTC. Translated, it gives CASGTGTGETQYF. The chain combines TRBV2 with TRBJ2-5, with 9 bases identical to TRBD1. With 8 bases clipped from V and 5 bases from J, the junction kept 6 bases outside the gene matches. This CDR3 contains 13 residues. Germline assignment: CDR1 SNHLY and CDR2 FYNNEI.

The gene calls are TRBV19 and TRBJ2-3; 11 nucleotides line up with TRBD2. Germline-derived CDR1 and CDR2 are LNHDA and SQIVND (reference sequence). CDR3 length: 19 residues. With V trimmed by 5 bases and J by 0 bases, 13 bases remained unmatched. The CDR3 sequence is CASSGRLAGKFTSTDTQYF. The CDR3 DNA is TGTGCCAGTAGTGGGCGACTAGCGGGGAAATTCACTAGCACAGATACGCAGTATTTT. Complete variable domain (other parts from reference TRBV19 and TRBJ2-3): DGGITQSPKYLFRKEGQNVTLSCEQNLNHDAMYWYRQDPGQGLRLIYYSQIVNDFQKGDIAEGYSVSREKKESFPLTVTSAQKNPTAFYLCASSGRLAGKFTSTDTQYFGPGTRLTVL.

The chain is built from TRBV21-1 and TRBJ1-2; the table's D call, TRBD1, was not checked against the DNA. TRBV21-1 is an annotated pseudogene. The CDR3 runs 15 residues. The CDR3 loop is CASSKVGQFYYGYTF. Written as DNA, the CDR3 is TGTGCCAGCAGCAAAGTTGGACAGTTTTACTATGGCTACACCTTC.

The J gene is TRBJ1-5, the V gene TRBV14; 12 nucleotides line up with TRBD1. Germline-derived CDR1 and CDR2 are SGHDN and FVKESK. V shed 2 bases and J 6 bases; nucleotides not matched to a gene: 17. The CDR3 is 20 amino acids. DNA of the CDR3: TGTGCCAGCAGCCAATGGCGACGGGACAGGGGGCCAAAAGATGGTCAGCCCCAGCATTTT. Translation gives CASSQWRRDRGPKDGQPQHF.

The chain recombines TRBV5-1 with TRBJ1-1; D is perhaps TRBD1 (5 bases). In germline, CDR1 is SGHRS, CDR2 YFSETQ. The CDR3 consists of 13 residues. V dropped 4 bases and J dropped 1 base, with 8 bases sitting between them. The CDR3 DNA reads as TGCGCCAGCAGCACCAGGGCGAACACTGAAGCTTTCTTT. Protein product: CASSTRANTEAFF.

The CDR3 reads CATSSYPSTALGIPYEQYF. The CDR3 region has the DNA TGTGCCACCAGCAGTTATCCGTCGACAGCCCTAGGGATCCCCTACGAGCAGTACTTC. This chain connects TRBV15 to TRBJ2-7; D is possibly TRBD1 (5 bases). The V end lost 3 bases, the J end lost 2 bases, and 26 bases lay between the germline ends. The CDR3 extends over 19 amino acids. Germline V gene data show CDR1 as LNHNV and CDR2 as YYDKDF (reference sequence).

The V gene is TRBV29-1, the J gene TRBJ2-3; 7 nucleotides align to TRBD1. CDR3 length equals 14 residues. The V and J ends lost 7 bases and 3 bases, in that order; junction bases with no gene match: 10. The germline V gene encodes CDR1 SQVTM and CDR2 ANQGSEA. CDR3 bases: TGCAGCGCAGGGGGTGGGTCGGTTACAGATACGCAGTATTTT. Translated: CSAGGGSVTDTQYF.

V gene TRBV5-1 combines with J gene TRBJ1-1, with 8 bases that match TRBD1. The CDR3 spans 13 residues. Germline lookup yields CDR1 SGHRS and CDR2 YFSETQ. V shed 4 bases and J 4 bases; nucleotides not matched to a gene: 3. The chain's CDR3 is CASSADRVTEAFF. Here the CDR3 DNA reads TGCGCCAGCAGCGCGGACAGGGTCACTGAAGCTTTCTTT.

The V call is TRBV7-3, the J call TRBJ2-1, with D possibly TRBD2 on 7 matching bases. The germline gives CDR1 SGHTA, CDR2 FQGTGA. The V end lost 1 base, the J end lost 5 bases, and 15 bases lay between the germline ends. The CDR3 sequence is 16 residues long. CDR3 residues: CASSLSGGGGNNEQFF. For the CDR3, the DNA is TGTGCCAGCAGCTTAAGTGGCGGGGGCGGTAACAATGAGCAGTTCTTC.

V is TRBV5-4 and J is TRBJ2-3, with 12 bases identical to TRBD2. The V gene's germline CDR1 is SGHNT and CDR2 YYREEE (reference sequence). J gave up 4 bases and V 0 bases, and 3 bases lay outside the gene matches. The CDR3 has 16 amino acids. In DNA, the CDR3 is TGTGCCAGCAGCTTGGATGGACTAGCGGGGTCAGATACGCAGTATTTT. Translation: CASSLDGLAGSDTQYF.

The J gene is TRBJ1-6, the V gene TRBV2; D ambiguous. Trimming cost V 6 bases and J 7 bases, with 10 bases left between them. This CDR3 is built from 13 residues. Germline CDR1 and CDR2: SNHLY and FYNNEI. CDR3 region: CASRAGSNSPLHF. The CDR3 nucleotides are TGTGCCAGCAGAGCGGGCTCCAATTCACCCCTCCACTTT.

J is TRBJ2-7 and V is TRBV5-6; possible D gene TRBD2, 6 bases. V was shortened by 4 bases and J by 5 bases, with 16 bases between the two germline ends. Germline values: CDR1 SGHDT, CDR2 YYEEEE. The CDR3 sequence is 14 residues long. CDR3 sequence reads: CASSALVGGNEQYF. In DNA form, the CDR3 reads TGTGCCAGCAGCGCCCTCGTCGGGGGTAACGAGCAGTACTTC. The full variable domain, completed using reference TRBV5-6 and TRBJ2-7, is DAGVTQSPTHLIKTRGQQVTLRCSPKSGHDTVSWYQQALGQGPQFIFQYYEEEERQRGNFPDRFSGHQFPNYSSELNVNALLLGDSALYLCASSALVGGNEQYFGPGTRLTVT.

There are a few counts of this clone. The CDR3 coding sequence is TGTGCCAGCTCAGGACAGGGGGTGGTTGGCTACACCTTC. It encodes CASSGQGVVGYTF. This chain uses TRBV18 with TRBJ1-2; 10 nucleotides align to TRBD1. Looked up from germline, CDR1 is KGHSH and CDR2 is LQKENI. This CDR3 is built from 13 residues. Trimming cost V 5 bases and J 7 bases; bases outside gene matches: 4.

On this clone itself: A junction boundary mismatches the germline segment, possibly from a read error. In the same sample, other DNA sequences code for this CDR3. The J gene is TRBJ1-5, the V gene TRBV18; 9 bases agree with TRBD1. From germline, CDR1 is KGHSH and CDR2 LQKENI. The CDR3 covers 16 residues. In DNA form, the CDR3 reads TGTGCCAGTTCACCACCGGGACAGGGTAGGCATCAGCCCCAGCATTTT. Amino acid sequence: CASSPPGQGRHQPQHF.

This clone occurred a few times. This chain links TRBV7-2 with TRBJ2-3; TRBD2 matches 10 bases. The CDR3 runs to 15 residues. CDR1 and CDR2 from the germline V gene are SGHTA and FQGNSA. J lost 8 bases, V lost 3 bases, and 8 bases had no gene match. CDR3: CASSFWTSGKATQYF. For the CDR3, the DNA is TGTGCCAGCAGCTTTTGGACTAGCGGTAAAGCTACGCAGTATTTT.

The rearrangement uses TRBV6-1 and TRBJ2-1, with 13 bases matching TRBD2. Germline lookup yields CDR1 MNHNS and CDR2 SASEGT. V lost 9 bases to trimming and J lost 5 bases; unmatched junction nucleotides: 7. This CDR3 has 15 residues. The CDR3 reads CARGVGTSGDNEQFF. CDR3 bases: TGTGCCAGGGGGGTGGGGACTAGCGGGGACAATGAGCAGTTCTTC.

This clone was found once. The V and J genes are TRBV7-9 and TRBJ1-2, with D tentatively TRBD1 (6 bases). Germline lookup yields CDR1 SEHNR and CDR2 FQNEAQ (reference sequence). The CDR3 contains 14 residues. Trimming took off 5 bases at V and 8 bases at J, with 18 bases between the two ends. As DNA, the CDR3 is TGTGCCAGCAGCGTCCCCTCAGGGGTTCAGGGCTACACCTTC. Translating gives CASSVPSGVQGYTF. The variable domain in full, with the rest retrieved from reference TRBV7-9 and TRBJ1-2, is DTGVSQNPRHKITKRGQNVTFRCDPISEHNRLYWYRQTLGQGPEFLTYFQNEAQLEKSRLLSDRFSAERPKGSFSTLEIQRTEQGDSAMYLCASSVPSGVQGYTFGSGTRLTVV.

This sequence joins TRBV5-6 and TRBJ2-2, with D perhaps matching TRBD1 (6 bases). Germline assignment: CDR1 SGHDT and CDR2 YYEEEE. V dropped 5 bases and J dropped 1 base, with 9 bases sitting between them. The CDR3 is made up of 14 amino acids. The CDR3, as DNA: TGTGCCAGCAGTGAGGGGGTGAACACCGGGGAGCTGTTTTTT. Translating gives CASSEGVNTGELFF.

The chain joins TRBV15 to TRBJ2-1; possible D gene TRBD2, 6 bases. Per germline, CDR1 LNHNV and CDR2 YYDKDF (reference sequence). This CDR3 contains 17 residues. Trimming cost V 1 base and J 4 bases, with 17 bases left between them. The CDR3 loop is CATSRAPRGTPYNEQFF. The CDR3, as DNA: TGTGCCACCAGCAGAGCCCCCCGGGGGACCCCTTACAATGAGCAGTTCTTC. Supplemented by reference TRBV15 and TRBJ2-1, the full variable domain reads DAMVIQNPRYQVTQFGKPVTLSCSQTLNHNVMYWYQQKSSQAPKLLFHYYDKDFNNEADTPDNFQSRRPNTSFCFLDIRSPGLGDTAMYLCATSRAPRGTPYNEQFFGPGTRLTVL.

This rearrangement joins TRBV9 to TRBJ1-3; D call uncertain. Trimming pared 3 bases from V and 0 bases from J, leaving 7 bases between. CDR3 length: 14 residues. The V gene's germline CDR1 is SGDLS and CDR2 YYNGEE. As DNA, the CDR3 is TGTGCCAGCAGCGGACTGGTCTCTGGAAACACCATATATTTT. This encodes CASSGLVSGNTIYF. The full variable domain, in which reference TRBV9 and TRBJ1-3 provide the parts outside the CDR3, is DSGVTQTPKHLITATGQRVTLRCSPRSGDLSVYWYQQSLDQGLQFLIQYYNGEERAKGNILERFSAQQFPDLHSELNLSSLELGDSALYFCASSGLVSGNTIYFGEGSWLTVV.

The chain links TRBV9 to TRBJ1-6; TRBD1 matches at 8 bases. V lost 0 bases, J lost 9 bases, and 5 bases stayed unmatched. Per the germline V gene, CDR1 is SGDLS and CDR2 is YYNGEE. CDR3 length: 15 amino acids. CDR3 protein: CASSVGTGLGSPLHF. The DNA for the CDR3 is TGTGCCAGCAGCGTAGGGACAGGGCTGGGTTCACCCCTCCACTTT. The full variable domain, with the rest looked up from reference TRBV9 and TRBJ1-6, is DSGVTQTPKHLITATGQRVTLRCSPRSGDLSVYWYQQSLDQGLQFLIQYYNGEERAKGNILERFSAQQFPDLHSELNLSSLELGDSALYFCASSVGTGLGSPLHFGNGTRLTVT.

There are a few counts of this clone. The gene calls are TRBV10-1 and TRBJ1-2, with TRBD1 identical over 8 bases. Per the germline V gene, CDR1 is WNHNN and CDR2 is SYGVQD (reference sequence). After removal of 3 bases from V and 2 bases from J, the junction contained 5 bases not matched to a gene. The CDR3 sequence is 15 residues long. The CDR3 DNA reads as TGCGCCAGCAGTGACCTCCGACAGGGGAACTATGGCTACACCTTC. This codes for CASSDLRQGNYGYTF.

CDR3 sequence (DNA): TGTGCCAGCAGGAACATCAGGGGGCCCAACACTGAAGCTTTCTTT. It encodes CASRNIRGPNTEAFF. The chain joins TRBV11-2 to TRBJ1-1; 8 nucleotides align to TRBD1. Germline V CDR1 and CDR2: SGHAT, FQNNGV. The trim removed 6 bases at V and 2 bases at J, leaving 8 bases unmatched. This CDR3 has 15 residues.

The V call is TRBV7-3, the J call TRBJ2-4; 7 bases align to TRBD2. CDR1 is SGHTA, CDR2 FQGTGA, per germline. This CDR3 comprises 16 residues. The V and J ends lost 5 bases and 1 base, in that order; junction bases with no gene match: 8. The CDR3 sequence: CASSPSGAVAKNIQYF. Here the CDR3 DNA reads TGTGCCAGCAGCCCAAGCGGGGCGGTGGCCAAAAACATTCAGTACTTC. The full variable domain, in which reference TRBV7-3 and TRBJ2-4 provide the parts outside the CDR3, is GAGVSQTPSNKVTEKGKYVELRCDPISGHTALYWYRQSLGQGPEFLIYFQGTGAADDSGLPNDRFFAVRPEGSVSTLKIQRTERGDSAVYLCASSPSGAVAKNIQYFGAGTRLSVL.

This chain uses TRBV7-2 with TRBJ2-1; D is possibly TRBD2 (5 bases). Germline V gives CDR1 SGHTA, CDR2 FQGNSA. V shed 8 bases and J shed 6 bases, with 20 bases lying between them. The CDR3 is 15 amino acids. DNA of the CDR3: TGTGCCAGCGGAATGATTCGGGGTACCGTCAATGAGCAGTTCTTC. This encodes CASGMIRGTVNEQFF.

The rearrangement joins TRBV7-9 to TRBJ2-5; 11 bases line up with TRBD2. The V segment lost 3 bases and the J segment 1 base; nucleotides outside the gene matches: 7. Germline V lookup: CDR1 SEHNR, CDR2 FQNEAQ (reference sequence). The CDR3 has 17 residues. CDR3 protein: CASSLPASGGSQETQYF. CDR3 sequence (DNA): TGTGCCAGCAGCTTGCCCGCTAGCGGGGGGTCCCAAGAGACCCAGTACTTC.

The table lists this clone with a count of one. The chain has TRBV11-2 and TRBJ1-4; maybe TRBD1 (5 bases). Trimming pared 7 bases from V and 8 bases from J, leaving 17 bases between. This CDR3 is built from 14 residues. Germline V gives CDR1 SGHAT, CDR2 FQNNGV. For the CDR3, the DNA is TGTGCCAGCAAGAAAACCGCAGGGTACGAAAAACTGTTTTTT. Protein: CASKKTAGYEKLFF.

Many counts were recorded for this clone. The V call is TRBV7-9, the J call TRBJ2-6, with TRBD1 as a possible D gene (6 bases). Germline lookup yields CDR1 SEHNR and CDR2 FQNEAQ (reference sequence). Trimming removed 6 bases from V and 0 bases from J, with 12 bases in between. The CDR3 contains 16 residues. This chain's CDR3 is CASSTYRDSGANVLTF. In nucleotides, the CDR3 is TGTGCCAGCAGTACCTACAGGGACTCTGGGGCCAACGTCCTGACTTTC. The complete variable domain, with remaining parts taken from reference TRBV7-9 and TRBJ2-6, reads DTGVSQNPRHKITKRGQNVTFRCDPISEHNRLYWYRQTLGQGPEFLTYFQNEAQLEKSRLLSDRFSAERPKGSFSTLEIQRTEQGDSAMYLCASSTYRDSGANVLTFGAGSRLTVL.

The gene calls are TRBV6-5 and TRBJ1-6; 8 bases map to TRBD1. Per the germline V gene, CDR1 is MNHEY and CDR2 is SVGAGI. This CDR3 spans 15 amino acids. V shed 4 bases, J shed 7 bases, and the junction held 6 bases outside the gene matches. The CDR3 loop reads CASSSYDRGNSPLHF. DNA for the CDR3: TGTGCCAGCAGTTCATACGACAGGGGAAATTCACCCCTCCACTTT.